One sample yielded the 12 T cell receptor beta chains listed below, sequenced in a study of identical twins. One entry per CDR3 protein, called by TCRdb with MiXCR from the 5' RACE reads. The table has 450,000 or so distinct CDR3 sequences, approximately 15% seen once. The data also belong to a second study, concerning yellow fever vaccine responses in identical twins.

The sample taken for sequencing was CD4+ T cells sorted from blood. The origin of the receptors is a woman between 18 and 29 years old in good health.

This clonotype was counted a few times. The V gene is TRBV27, the J gene TRBJ2-1; D is perhaps TRBD1 or TRBD2 (5 bases each). The CDR3 loop spans 15 amino acids. Germline V gives CDR1 MNHEY, CDR2 SMNVEV (reference sequence). V shed 4 bases and J shed 3 bases, with 13 bases lying between them. The CDR3: CASSSRGGFYNEQFF. The CDR3 nucleotides are TGTGCCAGCAGTTCGAGGGGCGGTTTCTACAATGAGCAGTTCTTC.

This clonotype was observed a few times. The CDR3: CASSGLKSSYEQYF. CDR3 bases: TGTGCCAGCAGCGGGCTCAAGAGCTCCTACGAGCAGTACTTC. The chain joins TRBV7-8 to TRBJ2-7; D unresolved. The CDR3 has 14 amino acids. CDR1 and CDR2 from the germline V gene are SGHVS and FQNEAQ. Trimming took off 5 bases at V and 0 bases at J, with 11 bases between the two ends.

This clonotype was detected many times. This chain uses TRBV11-2 with TRBJ2-1, with 16 bases lining up with TRBD2. The CDR3 runs 18 residues. Germline V lookup: CDR1 SGHAT, CDR2 FQNNGV. J lost 6 bases, V lost 5 bases, and 10 bases had no gene match. The CDR3 here is CASSELSGTSGRGNEQFF. CDR3 DNA: TGTGCCAGCAGCGAGCTGTCCGGGACTAGCGGGAGGGGCAATGAGCAGTTCTTC. Filled out from reference TRBV11-2 and TRBJ2-1, the complete variable domain reads EAGVAQSPRYKIIEKRQSVAFWCNPISGHATLYWYQQILGQGPKLLIQFQNNGVVDDSQLPKDRFSAERLKGVDSTLKIQPAKLEDSAVYLCASSELSGTSGRGNEQFFGPGTRLTVL.

J is TRBJ2-3 and V is TRBV19; possible D gene TRBD2, 6 bases. The germline CDR1 and CDR2 sequences are LNHDA and SQIVND (reference sequence). V lost 8 bases, J lost 0 bases, and 15 bases lay in between. This CDR3 spans 15 amino acids. DNA for the CDR3: TGTGCCAGTTCTAGGCTAGCGTCTAGCACAGATACGCAGTATTTT. This gives the protein CASSRLASSTDTQYF. The variable domain in full, with the rest retrieved from reference TRBV19 and TRBJ2-3, is DGGITQSPKYLFRKEGQNVTLSCEQNLNHDAMYWYRQDPGQGLRLIYYSQIVNDFQKGDIAEGYSVSREKKESFPLTVTSAQKNPTAFYLCASSRLASSTDTQYFGPGTRLTVL.

Remarks on this clonotype: At one boundary the junction diverges from the germline segment, which might be a read error. V gene TRBV2 combines with J gene TRBJ2-1, with D perhaps given as TRBD1 or TRBD2 (5 bases each). The length of the CDR3 is 14 residues. Germline V lookup: CDR1 SNHLY, CDR2 FYNNEI. CDR3 DNA: TGTACCAGCAGTGAAGTTGGGGGATACAATGAGCAGTTCTTC. Its translation is CTSSEVGGYNEQFF.

The chain has TRBV6-1 and TRBJ2-7; 7 bases agree with TRBD2. V lost 10 bases, J lost 1 base, and 10 bases stayed unmatched. This CDR3 spans 14 amino acids. CDR1 is MNHNS and CDR2 is SASEGT in the germline V gene. The CDR3 reads CATSGREKSYEQYF. CDR3 DNA sequence: TGTGCCACCTCGGGGCGGGAGAAATCCTACGAGCAGTACTTC.

The chain carries TRBV27 and TRBJ2-7; TRBD1 agrees at 7 bases. CDR3 length equals 14 residues. V shed 6 bases and J 3 bases; nucleotides not matched to a gene: 8. From germline, CDR1 is MNHEY and CDR2 SMNVEV (reference sequence). CDR3 sequence: CASRPPGGNYEQYF. CDR3 DNA: TGTGCCAGCAGACCCCCAGGGGGAAACTACGAGCAGTACTTC.

A few counts support this clonotype. The chain links TRBV5-1 to TRBJ2-2; 8 bases map to TRBD2. Germline-derived CDR1 and CDR2 are SGHRS and YFSETQ. The CDR3 has 19 amino acids. The ends lost 4 bases at V and 6 bases at J; junction bases unmatched: 20. Here the CDR3 reads CASSRVPGLGTGSSGELFF. The CDR3 DNA sequence: TGCGCCAGCAGCCGAGTCCCGGGACTAGGAACGGGGTCTTCCGGGGAGCTGTTTTTT.

J is TRBJ2-1 and V is TRBV7-2; no clear D. The CDR3 runs to 15 residues. V was shortened by 1 base and J by 3 bases, with 10 bases between the two germline ends. Per germline, CDR1 SGHTA and CDR2 FQGNSA. The CDR3: CASSLEGYGYNEQFF. The CDR3 nucleotides are TGTGCCAGCAGCTTAGAAGGGTACGGCTACAATGAGCAGTTCTTC.

This clonotype was observed a few times. The rearrangement uses TRBV7-2 and TRBJ2-1; D remains unclear. Germline CDR1 and CDR2: SGHTA and FQGNSA. The CDR3 has 14 amino acids. Trimming stripped 6 bases from V and 9 bases from J, with 18 bases between. The CDR3, as DNA: TGTGCCAGCAGGAACGCGGTGTATTCGTTTGAGCAGTTCTTC. This translates into CASRNAVYSFEQFF.

This clonotype was observed a handful of times. This chain joins TRBV20-1 and TRBJ2-7; the D is unclear. The CDR3 is made up of 9 amino acids. The germline gives CDR1 DFQATT, CDR2 SNEGSKA (reference sequence). Deletions cut 6 bases from V and 3 bases from J, with 3 bases between. In DNA, the CDR3 is TGCAGTGCCGGCTACGAGCAGTACTTC. Residues: CSAGYEQYF.

This chain links TRBV7-8 with TRBJ2-2, with TRBD2 identical over 10 bases. V lost 0 bases, J lost 6 bases, and 4 bases stayed unmatched. The CDR3 loop spans 16 amino acids. Germline CDR1 SGHVS, CDR2 FQNEAQ. Here the CDR3 DNA reads TGTGCCAGCAGCTTAGCGAGAGCGGGGGGGTCCGGGGAGCTGTTTTTT. Translated, it gives CASSLARAGGSGELFF.